Shown below are 5 T cell receptor beta chains from a single sample sequenced in a study of beta chain features in type 1 diabetes. Expressed TCRB transcripts were sequenced after all isolated RNA was converted to cDNA. Using immunoSEQ multiplex PCR, the repertoire was profiled, and TCRdb retains in-frame clones only, with some absent. The sample contains about 330,000 clones, approximately 11% of which appear only once. The specimen was naive CD4+ T cells from blood. These receptor sequences come from a woman younger than 45 in good health.

This clone has ten or more counts. J is TRBJ2-1 and V is TRBV28; 7 bases line up with TRBD1. The V segment lost 5 bases and the J segment 11 bases; nucleotides outside the gene matches: 6. The germline CDR1 and CDR2 sequences are MDHEN and SYDVKM. CDR3 length: 12 residues. The CDR3 here is CASSLRQGKQFF. CDR3 DNA: TGTGCCAGCAGTCTCCGACAGGGCAAGCAGTTCTTC.

In this sample, this clone turned up a few times. The V call is TRBV19, the J call TRBJ1-5; D perhaps matches TRBD1 (5 bases). This CDR3 is built from 17 residues. Germline values: CDR1 LNHDA, CDR2 SQIVND (reference sequence). The V and J ends lost 5 bases and 6 bases respectively, with 23 bases between them. CDR3 in amino acids: CASSSGSPWVQGQPQHF. The CDR3, as DNA: TGTGCCAGTAGTTCCGGCAGCCCGTGGGTTCAGGGTCAGCCCCAGCATTTT.

This clone appeared a few times. This chain links TRBV14 with TRBJ2-7; weak D call: TRBD1 (6 bases). The CDR3 sequence is 16 residues long. Germline V lookup: CDR1 SGHDN, CDR2 FVKESK. V lost 3 bases and J 3 bases, leaving 18 bases between the germline ends. The CDR3 region has the DNA TGTGCCAGCAGCCACAGAGGAGCGGACAGTTACTACGAGCAGTACTTC. Protein sequence: CASSHRGADSYYEQYF. Using reference TRBV14 and TRBJ2-7 for the parts outside the CDR3, the full variable domain is EAGVTQFPSHSVIEKGQTVTLRCDPISGHDNLYWYRRVMGKEIKFLLHFVKESKQDESGMPNNRFLAERTGGTYSTLKVQPAELEDSGVYFCASSHRGADSYYEQYFGPGTRLTVT.

This chain uses TRBV11-1 with TRBJ2-2; 10 positions match TRBD2. Germline V gene lookup returns CDR1 SGHAT and CDR2 FQDESV (reference sequence). The CDR3 is 17 residues long. Losses at the gene ends were 4 bases for V and 1 base for J; bases not matched to a gene: 6. The DNA of the CDR3 is TGTGCCAGCAGCTCAACCTGGACTAGCGGGAACACCGGGGAGCTGTTTTTT. Residues: CASSSTWTSGNTGELFF.

V usage is TRBV18 and J usage is TRBJ2-4; 9 bases are shared with TRBD2. The CDR3 spans 18 residues. After removal of 1 base from V and 5 bases from J, the junction contained 12 bases not matched to a gene. CDR1 and CDR2 from the germline V gene are KGHSH and LQKENI. The CDR3 loop is CASSPLEALAGRQNIQYF. CDR3 sequence (DNA): TGTGCCAGCTCACCACTTGAGGCCCTAGCGGGGCGACAAAACATTCAGTACTTC.